The 29 T cell receptor beta chains in this list originate from one sample, sequenced in a study of T cell repertoires in cytomegalovirus infection. No cognate antigen is known for these TCRs. TCRdb analysed the reads with MiXCR anew, one entry per CDR3 protein. The sample has 680,000 or so distinct CDR3 sequences, roughly 36% seen once. The material was cultured PBMCs, obtained from culture after CMV antigen stimulation. The receptors originated from a human donor in good health (CMV status not recorded). Some clones in this sample may be carry-over from other donors' samples.

V is TRBV6-6 and J is TRBJ2-3; no clear D. Trimming took 5 bases from V and 2 from J, leaving 5 bases between them. Germline loops: CDR1 MNHNY, CDR2 SVGAGI (reference sequence). The CDR3 loop spans 12 amino acids. CDR3 loop: CASSNPTDTQYF. The CDR3 DNA sequence: TGTGCCAGCAGTAACCCCACAGATACGCAGTATTTT.

In this sample, this clonotype turned up a few times. The chain couples TRBV6-1 to TRBJ1-2; 10 bases are shared with TRBD1. CDR3 length: 16 amino acids. The J segment lost 3 bases and the V segment lost 9 bases, leaving 13 bases of the junction unmatched. Germline CDR1 and CDR2: MNHNS and SASEGT. The CDR3 nucleotides read TGTGCCAGTTCAGTCGGGACAGGGGTTTTTGACTATGGCTACACCTTC. It specifies CASSVGTGVFDYGYTF.

The chain couples TRBV19 to TRBJ1-5; 9 bases match TRBD1. This CDR3 comprises 15 residues. The J segment lost 4 bases and the V segment lost 0 bases, leaving 1 base of the junction unmatched. Germline V gene sequence: CDR1 LNHDA, CDR2 SQIVND (reference sequence). The CDR3 bases are TGTGCCAGTAGTATAGATGGGACAGGGAATCAGCCCCAGCATTTT. Its protein product is CASSIDGTGNQPQHF.

The V and J genes are TRBV7-9 and TRBJ2-5; perhaps D is TRBD1 or TRBD2 (5 bases each). The CDR3 consists of 15 residues. Between the trimmed V and J ends, which lost 5 bases and 3 bases, there was a span of 16 bases. Per the germline V gene, CDR1 is SEHNR and CDR2 is FQNEAQ (reference sequence). The CDR3 is CASSRRDGPKETQYF. CDR3 in DNA: TGTGCCAGCAGCAGACGGGACGGACCTAAAGAGACCCAGTACTTC.

J is TRBJ1-2 and V is TRBV4-3; TRBD1 is a possible D gene (5 bases). Deletions cut 3 bases from V and 8 bases from J, with 16 bases between. The CDR3 is 14 residues long. From germline, CDR1 is LGHNA and CDR2 YSLEER. In DNA form, the CDR3 reads TGCGCCAGCAGCCAGGGGGAGAGGAGGGGCGGCTACACCTTC. The encoded protein is CASSQGERRGGYTF.

Worth noting for this clonotype: Germline and junction disagree at one end, which may indicate a read error. This chain connects TRBV27 to TRBJ2-1; possibly TRBD1 for D (6 bases). The CDR3 has 15 residues. Per the germline V gene, CDR1 is MNHEY and CDR2 is SMNVEV (reference sequence). CDR3: CANSTLRGPQTEQFF. CDR3 bases: TGTGCCAACAGTACCCTCAGGGGTCCCCAAACTGAGCAGTTCTTC.

This clonotype appeared many times. The chain carries TRBV4-3 and TRBJ1-2; TRBD1 agrees at 8 bases. Unmatched junction bases numbered 14, after V lost 4 bases and J lost 7 bases. This CDR3 contains 16 residues. Germline V gene data show CDR1 as LGHNA and CDR2 as YSLEER. CDR3 residues: CASSPGQGREAAGYTF. The CDR3 DNA reads TGCGCCAGCAGCCCAGGACAGGGCCGGGAAGCGGCTGGCTACACCTTC.

The J gene is TRBJ1-6, the V gene TRBV20-1, with 7 bases fitting TRBD1. The CDR3 is 14 residues long. V lost 4 bases, J lost 4 bases, and 4 bases stayed unmatched. CDR1 DFQATT and CDR2 SNEGSKA come from the germline V gene (reference sequence). This CDR3 is CSATQGPYNSPLHF. The CDR3, as DNA: TGCAGTGCTACACAGGGGCCTTATAATTCACCCCTCCACTTT.

In its sample, this clonotype was seen many times. This sequence joins TRBV19 and TRBJ1-5; TRBD1 matches 10 bases. V trimming: 6 bases; J trimming: 6 bases; junction bases outside the gene matches: 8. The CDR3 contains 15 residues. Germline V gene lookup returns CDR1 LNHDA and CDR2 SQIVND (reference sequence). CDR3 coding DNA: TGTGCCAGTAGCAACAGGGGACAGGGGTCTCAGCCCCAGCATTTT. Translation gives CASSNRGQGSQPQHF. The full variable domain, completed using reference TRBV19 and TRBJ1-5, is DGGITQSPKYLFRKEGQNVTLSCEQNLNHDAMYWYRQDPGQGLRLIYYSQIVNDFQKGDIAEGYSVSREKKESFPLTVTSAQKNPTAFYLCASSNRGQGSQPQHFGDGTRLSIL.

The chain has TRBV2 and TRBJ1-4; weak D call: TRBD1 (5 bases). This CDR3 region has 15 residues. CDR1 SNHLY and CDR2 FYNNEI come from the germline V gene. V gave up 7 bases and J gave up 2 bases, with 14 bases separating them. This CDR3 reads CASTSRGRTNEKLFF. CDR3 coding DNA: TGTGCCAGCACCTCCCGGGGACGGACTAATGAAAAACTGTTTTTT.

This clonotype was counted a few times. The V gene is TRBV7-2, the J gene TRBJ2-7; 10 bases agree with TRBD2. J lost 6 bases, V lost 3 bases, and 8 bases had no gene match. Germline CDR1 is SGHTA and CDR2 is FQGNSA. The CDR3 totals 15 residues. CDR3 protein: CASSFPLAGGGEQYF. The CDR3, as DNA: TGTGCCAGCAGCTTCCCCTTAGCGGGAGGAGGCGAGCAGTACTTC. Variable domain in full (rest from reference TRBV7-2 and TRBJ2-7): GAGVSQSPSNKVTEKGKDVELRCDPISGHTALYWYRQSLGQGLEFLIYFQGNSAPDKSGLPSDRFSAERTGGSVSTLTIQRTQQEDSAVYLCASSFPLAGGGEQYFGPGTRLTVT.

This clonotype was detected ten times or more. This rearrangement joins TRBV7-8 to TRBJ2-7; 9 positions agree with TRBD1. CDR1 SGHVS and CDR2 FQNEAQ come from the germline V gene. The J segment lost 6 bases and the V segment lost 4 bases, leaving 1 base of the junction unmatched. The CDR3 runs 12 residues. CDR3 sequence: CASSSDRGEQYF. The CDR3 nucleotides read TGTGCCAGCAGCTCGGACAGGGGCGAGCAGTACTTC.

The gene calls are TRBV27 and TRBJ1-6; TRBD1 might be the D (6 bases). Germline loops: CDR1 MNHEY, CDR2 SMNVEV (reference sequence). The CDR3 consists of 14 residues. V was cut by 6 bases and J by 5 bases, with 11 bases left in between. CDR3 nucleotide sequence: TGTGCCAGCAGGTGGGGGCGGAATAATTCACCCCTCCACTTT. Amino acids: CASRWGRNNSPLHF.

In its sample, this clonotype was seen once. The genes are TRBV20-1 and TRBJ1-2, with 8 bases matching TRBD1. The length of the CDR3 is 16 residues. V shed 1 base and J 6 bases; nucleotides not matched to a gene: 13. In germline, CDR1 is DFQATT, CDR2 SNEGSKA (reference sequence). This CDR3 is CSARGPPGQGIDGYTF. The CDR3, as DNA: TGCAGTGCTAGAGGCCCCCCCGGACAGGGAATTGATGGCTACACCTTC.

J is TRBJ2-5 and V is TRBV5-4; 9 positions agree with TRBD2. The germline V gene has CDR1 SGHNT and CDR2 YYREEE (reference sequence). The CDR3 has 15 residues. V trimming: 0 bases; J trimming: 4 bases; junction bases outside the gene matches: 4. CDR3: CASSLEGREGETQYF. Written as DNA, the CDR3 is TGTGCCAGCAGCTTGGAGGGGCGGGAGGGAGAGACCCAGTACTTC.

This clonotype has a handful of counts. This CDR3 is CASSHLGGGDSQETQYF. The CDR3 DNA is TGTGCCAGCAGCCACCTTGGGGGGGGGGACAGTCAAGAGACCCAGTACTTC. The chain combines TRBV4-2 with TRBJ2-5; D assignment may be TRBD1 or TRBD2 (7 bases each). The CDR3 has 17 amino acids. The germline CDR1 and CDR2 sequences are LGHNA and YNFKEQ. V was trimmed by 3 bases and J by 2 bases, leaving 19 bases between them.

This clonotype came up a few times. The V and J genes are TRBV2 and TRBJ2-3, with TRBD2 matching 7 bases. Germline lookup yields CDR1 SNHLY and CDR2 FYNNEI. V shed 7 bases and J 2 bases; nucleotides not matched to a gene: 12. CDR3 size: 16 residues. This CDR3 is CASISRERGTTDTQYF. The DNA of the CDR3 is TGTGCCAGCATCTCCCGGGAGCGGGGAACCACAGATACGCAGTATTTT.

V and J are TRBV7-2 and TRBJ2-1; 12 nucleotides line up with TRBD2. J gave up 7 bases and V 2 bases, and 9 bases lay outside the gene matches. The germline CDR1 and CDR2 sequences are SGHTA and FQGNSA. This CDR3 is 17 amino acids long. The CDR3 reads CASSLPRLAGDHNEQFF. In DNA, the CDR3 is TGTGCCAGCAGCTTACCCCGACTAGCGGGGGATCATAATGAGCAGTTCTTC. The full variable domain, its missing parts supplied by reference TRBV7-2 and TRBJ2-1, is GAGVSQSPSNKVTEKGKDVELRCDPISGHTALYWYRQSLGQGLEFLIYFQGNSAPDKSGLPSDRFSAERTGGSVSTLTIQRTQQEDSAVYLCASSLPRLAGDHNEQFFGPGTRLTVL.

The rearrangement joins TRBV6-2 or TRBV6-3 to TRBJ2-1; D possibly corresponds to TRBD2 (5 bases). The CDR3 totals 14 residues. V lost 5 bases and J lost 6, with 14 bases in between. CDR1 and CDR2 (germline): MNHEY, SVGEGT. This chain's CDR3 is CASSQRSRINEQFF. DNA of the CDR3: TGTGCCAGCAGTCAGCGGAGCCGGATCAATGAGCAGTTCTTC.

The chain couples TRBV15 to TRBJ1-2; TRBD1 might be the D (6 bases). The CDR3 spans 20 residues. V gave up 1 base and J gave up 4 bases, with 28 bases separating them. The germline V gene encodes CDR1 LNHNV and CDR2 YYDKDF (reference sequence). DNA for the CDR3: TGTGCCACCAGCAGAGTGGGGACTGGGATGGAGGGGGAGAGAATCTATGGCTACACCTTC. As protein: CATSRVGTGMEGERIYGYTF. Drawing the rest from reference TRBV15 and TRBJ1-2, the complete variable domain is DAMVIQNPRYQVTQFGKPVTLSCSQTLNHNVMYWYQQKSSQAPKLLFHYYDKDFNNEADTPDNFQSRRPNTSFCFLDIRSPGLGDTAMYLCATSRVGTGMEGERIYGYTFGSGTRLTVV.

This clonotype was counted at least ten times. The CDR3 bases are TGTGCCAGCACCTCTGGGGGACAAAGGACCTACGAGCAGTACTTC. Encoded protein: CASTSGGQRTYEQYF. This sequence joins TRBV7-8 and TRBJ2-7, with D perhaps TRBD1 (6 bases). The CDR3 has 15 residues. Germline V gives CDR1 SGHVS, CDR2 FQNEAQ. V lost 7 bases and J 2 bases, leaving 18 bases between the germline ends.

The rearrangement joins TRBV5-1 to TRBJ1-2, with unresolved D. Germline CDR1 is SGHRS and CDR2 is YFSETQ. CDR3 length: 14 residues. Trimming shortened V by 6 bases and J by 1 base, and 13 bases separated the two germline ends. CDR3 DNA: TGCGCCAGCATACCCGCGGGAGTTAACTATGGCTACACCTTC. Translating gives CASIPAGVNYGYTF.

At least ten counts were recorded for this clonotype. The CDR3: CASSLARLETQYF. The CDR3, as DNA: TGTGCCAGCAGCTTAGCCCGTTTAGAGACCCAGTACTTC. The V and J genes are TRBV7-6 and TRBJ2-5; no clear D. Germline V gene lookup returns CDR1 SGHVS and CDR2 FNYEAQ. V was cut by 0 bases and J by 4 bases, with 6 bases left in between. This CDR3 has 13 residues.

The chain carries TRBV7-8 and TRBJ2-5; perhaps TRBD2 as D (7 bases). V shed 4 bases and J shed 5 bases, with 17 bases lying between them. This CDR3 spans 15 amino acids. CDR1 is SGHVS, CDR2 FQNEAQ, per germline. The CDR3 DNA reads as TGTGCCAGCAGCTCTGAACGGGGGGCTTGGGAGACCCAGTACTTC. Its protein is CASSSERGAWETQYF.

This clonotype was detected a few times. The DNA of the CDR3 is TGCGCCAGCAGCCAGTGGCCGCTCAGGGGGCTTGGCAAAAACATTCAGTACTTC. Encoded protein: CASSQWPLRGLGKNIQYF. V is TRBV4-1 and J is TRBJ2-4; the match to TRBD1 covers 8 bases. V lost 3 bases to trimming and J lost 3 bases; unmatched junction nucleotides: 13. Germline lookup yields CDR1 MGHRA and CDR2 YSYEKL. The CDR3 spans 18 residues.

This chain joins TRBV19 and TRBJ1-5, with unresolved D. This CDR3 spans 13 amino acids. Trimming removed 3 bases from V and 3 bases from J, with 6 bases in between. Germline CDR1 is LNHDA and CDR2 is SQIVND (reference sequence). The CDR3 DNA reads TGTGCCAGTAGTATTAGTATCAATCAGCCCCAGCATTTT. Its protein product is CASSISINQPQHF.

The chain recombines TRBV4-1 with TRBJ2-1, with TRBD2 matching 7 bases. The junction had 13 bases not matched to a gene; V was cut back by 0 bases and J by 8 bases. Germline assignment: CDR1 MGHRA and CDR2 YSYEKL. The CDR3 runs to 17 residues. CDR3 amino acids: CASSQEGGGVVGHEQFF. The CDR3 DNA sequence: TGCGCCAGCAGCCAAGAGGGGGGGGGTGTGGTAGGCCATGAGCAGTTCTTC.

This clonotype has a handful of counts. V is TRBV5-5 and J is TRBJ1-1; D is possibly TRBD1 (5 bases). The V gene lost 3 bases and the J gene lost 1 base, with 22 bases spanning the gap. CDR1 and CDR2 from the germline V gene are SGHKS and YYEKEE (reference sequence). This CDR3 comprises 18 residues. CDR3 loop: CASSSQADGGMRNTEAFF. DNA of the CDR3: TGTGCCAGCAGCTCCCAAGCCGATGGGGGTATGAGGAACACTGAAGCTTTCTTT.

V is TRBV2 and J is TRBJ2-6, with 8 bases lining up with TRBD1. CDR1 is SNHLY, CDR2 FYNNEI, per germline. J lost 0 bases, V lost 6 bases, and 10 bases had no gene match. There are 18 residues in the CDR3. In DNA, the CDR3 is TGTGCCAGCAGCAGAACAGGGGGTTTGCGCTCTGGGGCCAACGTCCTGACTTTC. It codes for CASSRTGGLRSGANVLTF.